This T cell receptor (beta chain) appears in the sequencing data of a study of cytomegalovirus exposure and HLA in healthy donors listed by TCRdb under 2017. Background for the entire study: In an earlier analysis of 587 of the donors, around 290 Gb of sequence data and 100 million or so unique TCR beta sequences from roughly 190 million T cells were reported. An earlier analysis of 450 to 750 of the donors used high-throughput TCR beta sequencing to judge whether each TCR beta V gene segment behaved as functional or pseudogenic. Roughly 5 DR-DQ haplotypes were treated as single units for association and clustering because of strong linkage in the cohort. HLA typing covered class I and class II loci at four-digit resolution. To predict cytomegalovirus infection status, the study combined high-throughput TCR immunosequencing, statistical association of individual TCRs with disease status, and machine learning. To study patterns of TCR occurrence, a later analysis re-analyzed previously published TCR beta repertoires from several hundred donors and added high-resolution HLA genotyping. The study profiled the T cell repertoires of hundreds of subjects by immunosequencing and related them to cytomegalovirus serostatus. Typing coverage varied by locus: 629-630 donors for A, B, C, DRB1 and DQB1; approximately 560 for DQA1; more than 600 for DPA1; more than 450 for DPB1. Donor age, sex, ethnicity and CMV serostatus were compiled alongside the repertoire data. Along with the roughly 670-subject first cohort, a separate validation cohort of over a hundred different subjects was used. Roughly 300 gigabases of sequencing data and 75 million to 85 million unique TCR sequences made up an early release that covered several hundred HLA-typed donors. The aim of the study was to test whether cataloging public T cell receptors could identify signatures of past pathogen exposure. All discovery cohort repertoires had been generated on a single sequencing platform. The later analysis used no new phenotypic data to find candidate immune exposures, relying instead on TCR beta sequences and their occurrence across donors. Among the approximately 420 genotyped donors, around 81% belonged to the genetic ancestry cluster associated with self-reported Caucasian donors. Across some 400 genotyped donors of the cohort, an average of 235,054 unique TCR beta nucleotide sequences per donor were sequenced, and roughly 20% of those sequences were non-productive. In a later genetic analysis, genome-wide SNP genotypes for about 60% of the 666 donors were used, and that subset was treated as a discovery cohort.

The method was the immunoSEQ multiplex PCR assay. The multiplex PCR relied on a mix of 60 forward primers for TCR Vbeta segments and 13 reverse primers for TCR Jbeta segments. A multiplex PCR assay on genomic DNA amplified the CDR3 region of rearranged TCR beta genes. Amplified TCR beta libraries were sequenced as 87-base-pair reads on the Illumina HiSeq System. From the authors' description of their analysis: A later analysis counted around 72 million unique TCR beta chains across the 666 repertoires, and about 10 million of these chains were shared by at least two donors. Raw reads were error-corrected and collapsed into unique sequences with a nearest-neighbor algorithm that merged closely related sequences to remove PCR and sequencing errors. V, D and J gene segments were assigned by aligning CDR3 sequences to IMGT reference sequences. For a sequence to be retained, a match of at least six nucleotides to both a V gene segment and a J gene segment was required. A rearrangement counted as productive if the CDR3 had no stop codons and remained in frame with V and J, and every other rearrangement counted as non-productive. CDR3 was defined according to IMGT convention as the region running from the second conserved V-encoded cysteine to the conserved J-encoded phenylalanine. In an earlier analysis of roughly 580 of the donors, sequences lacking an unambiguous match to a single V gene segment were excluded. An earlier analysis of a few hundred of the donors called V segments functional above 56.7% productive rearrangements and segregating when the between-donor standard deviation exceeded 5%. To diagnose cytomegalovirus status from the catalog of TCR beta chain sequences, a statistical classification framework was built. A later analysis assigned V and J genes by comparing TCR nucleotide sequences with IMGT/GENE-DB human TR gene sequences. A later analysis assigned CDR3 sequences and most-parsimonious VDJ recombination scenarios with the TCRdist pipeline. In a later analysis, each TCR beta chain was defined by its CDR3 amino acid sequence together with its V-gene family, and reads without a unique V-gene family were excluded. A later analysis removed 500 to 600 highly shared, low-generation-probability nucleotide sequences to deal with suspected cross-contamination and a sequencing artifact. A later analysis calculated a clonal expansion index for each public chain from normalized within-repertoire ranks of inferred template counts. In a later analysis, generation probabilities were computed using a VDJ recombination model fitted to out-of-frame rearrangements, and the results were checked against IGoR. In a later analysis, TCR-TCR, TCR-HLA and TCR-CMV co-occurrence was scored with hypergeometric tests, and a repertoire-size bias correction was applied to TCR pairs. A later analysis estimated false discovery rates by permuting HLA or CMV assignments 20 times. In a later analysis, co-occurring TCRs were grouped using DBSCAN, and TCRdist sequence similarity was added for clustering within HLA-allele-positive subsets. For co-occurrence clustering, repertoires with fewer than 30,000 or more than 120,000 public chains were excluded, along with four or five repertoires with anomalous nucleotide sharing. TCRdb obtained this table from immuneACCESS and retained in-frame rearrangements with V and J assigned. These tables miss some clones; where compared with another copy, unresolved V genes account for less than half of the shortfall, and the remainder is unexplained. D and trimming come from the DNA, and the V and J calls and clone size come from that table. This sample's table has entries for about 46,000 clones. Of the sample, about 1.2% falls within the top ten clones.

Details on this clone: Its antigen has not been determined.

The cohort consisted of 650 to 850 healthy bone marrow donors. Cohort members were all nominally healthy when sampled, although unrecorded immune exposures were likely present. The donor was CMV seronegative and belonged to the group of over 350 seronegative cohort members. A peripheral blood sample was provided by each donor, and peripheral blood mononuclear cells were used for TCR beta sequencing. Genomic DNA extraction from the blood cell samples was performed with the Qiagen DNeasy Blood Extraction Kit. Beyond this particular receptor, the publication reports: In a later genetic analysis, fewer N-insertions in productive TCRs were reported among donors in an Asian-associated ancestry cluster than the roughly 700-donor mean. A total of some 180 TCR beta chains were listed by the study as associated with cytomegalovirus. A further reported finding was that TCR beta sequences accurately predicted the HLA-A and HLA-B alleles for most subjects in the first cohort. Cytomegalovirus status was reported to be diagnosed by the classifier with high specificity and sensitivity in both the original and validation cohorts. A few of the identified cytomegalovirus-associated TCR beta chains were confirmed in vitro to be specific for cytomegalovirus antigens. Specific HLA alleles were associated with 15,000 to 20,000 TCR beta sequences at a false discovery rate of 0.05 in a later analysis. Most CMV-associated TCR beta chains appeared to be HLA-restricted in a later analysis, and the HLA associations seemed to be driven largely by CMV exposure. The sequencing pipeline was judged likely to have produced a cluster of highly shared sequence variants as a technical artifact. In this cohort, only TCR beta chains were sequenced, and detectable features were limited by the absence of alpha or paired-chain data. Linkage disequilibrium might explain the correlated functional status among segregating V segments, but an unknown experimental factor could not be ruled out. Most TCR sequences were seen in very few donors, while some public TCRs were found in many individuals. In an earlier analysis of around 600 of the donors, most TCR beta V segments appeared in productive rearrangements about 87% or about 30% of the time, broadly matching IMGT annotations. When HLA alleles, especially DR and DQ, strongly co-occurred, TCR associations were difficult to assign to individual alleles. In a later analysis, HLA-associated TCR beta chains showed more clonal expansion and lower generation probabilities than non-associated chains that were equally common. A later analysis found that TCR association rates varied across HLA loci, with DRB1 alleles showing the most associated TCRs and HLA-C alleles the fewest. It was suggested by the authors that the approach could potentially be generalized to other disease states and immunological phenotypes. Because HLA typing was missing for some donors at each locus, association tests included only the typed subset. V-gene and J-gene trimming of TCR beta chains was associated with a missense DCLRE1C variant in a later genetic analysis, and the association was replicated in an independent cohort. Several of the top co-occurrence clusters appeared to be linked to parvovirus B19, influenza, CMV and Epstein-Barr virus, according to a later analysis. Seventeen rarely observed V segments, including chromosome 9 orphons, were excluded from the earlier analysis of approximately 500 of the donors because counts were too low. CMV serostatus was the only immune exposure information available for the cohort. The presence/absence analyses assumed that sequencing depth was roughly uniform across donors, and that assumption may not be true.

This clonotype was obtained from a middle-aged woman in good health and CMV-seronegative. The specimen sequenced was PBMCs.

The sequenced DNA is TGTGCCAGCAGCCTCATGGGGTCGGGGACTGAAGCTTTCTTT. Its protein reads: CASSLMGSGTEAFF. This sequence uses TRBV6-5 and TRBJ1-1, with the D gene not confidently named. Including the terminal cysteine and phenylalanine, the CDR3 comprises 14 residues. Kept here is only the CDR3 DNA, which spans 42 bases and is read in frame from base 1. The germline V gene yields MNHEY for CDR1 and SVGAGI for CDR2. The germline ends are 16 bases apart after V is trimmed by 6 bases and J by 5 bases.